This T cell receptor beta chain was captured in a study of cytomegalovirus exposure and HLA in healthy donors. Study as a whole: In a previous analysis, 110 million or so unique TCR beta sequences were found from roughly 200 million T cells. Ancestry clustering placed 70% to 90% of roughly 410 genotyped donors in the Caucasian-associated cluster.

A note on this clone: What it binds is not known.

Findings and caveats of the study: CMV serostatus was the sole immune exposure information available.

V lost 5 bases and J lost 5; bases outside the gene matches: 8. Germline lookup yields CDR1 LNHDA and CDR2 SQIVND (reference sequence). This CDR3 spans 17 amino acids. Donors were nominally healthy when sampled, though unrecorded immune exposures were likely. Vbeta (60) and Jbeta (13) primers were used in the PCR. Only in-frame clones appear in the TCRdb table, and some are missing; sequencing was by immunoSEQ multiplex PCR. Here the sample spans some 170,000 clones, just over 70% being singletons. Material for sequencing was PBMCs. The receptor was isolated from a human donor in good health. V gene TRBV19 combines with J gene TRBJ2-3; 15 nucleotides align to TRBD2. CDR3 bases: TGTGCCAGTAGTGCGGGGACTAGCGGGGGGTTCGAAGATACGCAGTATTTT. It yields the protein CASSAGTSGGFEDTQYF.